Here is one T cell receptor (beta chain) with its context. Antigen unknown. Per germline, CDR1 LGHDT and CDR2 YNNKEL (reference sequence). This CDR3 is 13 amino acids long. The V gene lost 4 bases and the J gene lost 5 bases, with 6 bases spanning the gap. PCR was performed a second time for roughly 6 to 12 cycles using a sample-barcoded 5' primer and a J-beta primer mix. Every sample produced at least 2.5 million CDR3-containing paired-end reads. TCRdb independently ran MiXCR on the 5' RACE reads; one entry per CDR3 protein. The sample contains 500,000 to 650,000 distinct CDR3 sequences, about 27% of which appear only once. These data originate in a study of blood T cells in healthy people across ages. Study-wide results and caveats: Across the age range, TCR beta diversity per million T cells fell in a roughly linear way.

Each donor's blood draw was around 9.2 milliliters of peripheral blood. This same sample was also part of a study on T cells of mothers and their children. From that study: The second PCR used the M1S primer, and this primer added sample barcodes and 2-4 random nucleotides.

Sample: blood. This receptor was taken from a boy aged 2 to 9 in good health. The chain uses TRBV3-1 and TRBJ1-6; D gene ambiguous. The DNA of the CDR3 is TGTGCCAGCAGCCCAACGGATAATTCACCCCTCCACTTT. Translating gives CASSPTDNSPLHF.